Below, 7 T cell receptor beta chains from the same sample are listed, as sequenced in a study of cytomegalovirus exposure and HLA in healthy donors (dated by TCRdb to the late 2010s). Library preparation was by the immunoSEQ multiplex PCR assay. The multiplex PCR relied on a mix of 60 forward primers for TCR Vbeta segments and 13 reverse primers for TCR Jbeta segments. Held by TCRdb, this immuneACCESS table contains in-frame sequences only and omits some clones. Under half of the omission traces to an unresolved V gene where checked; the cause of the rest is unknown. This sample gives around 140,000 clones in total; about 80% of them show up just once. The ten biggest clones cover roughly 1.9% of the sample. Sequencing was done on a sample of PBMCs. Source of these receptors: a woman aged 40 to 50 in good health and CMV-seronegative.

The chain employs TRBV4-3 and TRBJ1-2; 9 bases are a match to TRBD1. V was pared by 4 bases and J by 1 base, with 10 bases of the junction left unmatched. Looked up from germline, CDR1 is LGHNA and CDR2 is YSLEER. The CDR3 length is 17 residues. CDR3 nucleotide sequence: TGCGCCAGCAGCCCAAAGGACAGGGGCAACCTTAACTATGGCTACACCTTC. Protein: CASSPKDRGNLNYGYTF.

The chain recombines TRBV18 with TRBJ2-7, with TRBD1 as a possible D gene (6 bases). The ends were cut back, 4 bases at V and 5 bases at J, with 12 bases in the middle. Looked up from germline, CDR1 is KGHSH and CDR2 is LQKENI. The CDR3 contains 13 residues. The DNA for the CDR3 is TGTGCCAGCTCACGGGGCCCAGGGGACGAGCAGTACTTC. This sequence encodes CASSRGPGDEQYF.

In this sample, this clone turned up once. The V call is TRBV19, the J call TRBJ2-5, with TRBD2 identical over 12 bases. CDR1 is LNHDA, CDR2 SQIVND, per germline (reference sequence). J lost 4 bases, V lost 4 bases, and 4 bases had no gene match. The CDR3 spans 15 residues. The CDR3 reads CASSTGLAGAETQYF. Here the CDR3 DNA reads TGTGCCAGTAGTACGGGACTAGCGGGCGCAGAGACCCAGTACTTC.

The chain recombines TRBV27 with TRBJ2-3; D might be TRBD2 (6 bases). The germline CDR1 and CDR2 sequences are MNHEY and SMNVEV (reference sequence). The V end lost 5 bases, the J end lost 0 bases, and 15 bases lay between the germline ends. The CDR3 extends over 16 amino acids. This CDR3 reads CASSRISGTSTDTQYF. CDR3 coding DNA: TGTGCCAGCAGTCGAATTAGCGGCACTAGCACAGATACGCAGTATTTT.

J is TRBJ2-7 and V is TRBV7-6; D might be TRBD1 (5 bases). Germline-derived CDR1 and CDR2 are SGHVS and FNYEAQ. Trimming removed 4 bases at V and 0 bases at J, with 10 bases between. This CDR3 contains 14 residues. CDR3 sequence: CASSYQDSSYEQYF. The CDR3 DNA is TGTGCCAGCAGCTACCAAGACAGCTCCTACGAGCAGTACTTC.

This chain connects TRBV27 to TRBJ2-5; no definite D call. The CDR3 consists of 14 residues. The germline CDR1 and CDR2 sequences are MNHEY and SMNVEV (reference sequence). V gave up 3 bases and J gave up 5 bases, with 13 bases separating them. The CDR3 here is CASSLERSGETQYF. CDR3 bases: TGTGCCAGCAGTTTGGAGAGGTCCGGGGAGACCCAGTACTTC.

This chain links TRBV7-3 with TRBJ2-3, with a tentative D call TRBD1 (6 bases). Germline V gives CDR1 SGHTA, CDR2 FQGTGA. This CDR3 is 15 amino acids long. Trimming cost V 5 bases and J 3 bases, with 15 bases left between them. The CDR3 bases are TGTGCCAGCAGCCTCGGACAGTTATCTACAGATACGCAGTATTTT. This translates into CASSLGQLSTDTQYF. Filled out from reference TRBV7-3 and TRBJ2-3, the complete variable domain reads GAGVSQTPSNKVTEKGKYVELRCDPISGHTALYWYRQSLGQGPEFLIYFQGTGAADDSGLPNDRFFAVRPEGSVSTLKIQRTERGDSAVYLCASSLGQLSTDTQYFGPGTRLTVL.